These 10 T cell receptor beta chains share one sample of origin, sequenced in a study of CD8 T cells in ankylosing spondylitis. Findings of the study overall: A TCR beta motif of eight or nine highly homologous variants seemed to mark ankylosing spondylitis blood.

MiXCR, run by TCRdb on the 5' RACE reads, gives a single entry per CDR3 protein. The repertoire holds about 420,000 distinct CDR3 sequences, with 20% to 25% as singletons. What these receptors recognize is not known. Material: blood, either unsorted or a sorted T cell fraction (not recorded which). The receptors were sampled from a male donor with ankylosing spondylitis.

The chain combines TRBV29-1 with TRBJ2-1; 7 bases fit TRBD2. The CDR3 is 13 amino acids. V dropped 6 bases and J dropped 13; count of bases not matched to a gene: 15. Germline assignment: CDR1 SQVTM and CDR2 ANQGSEA. In nucleotides, the CDR3 is TGCAGCGTCGCCTCTAGCGGAGCGTACAATCAGTTCTTC. Translation: CSVASSGAYNQFF.

The J gene is TRBJ2-7, the V gene TRBV25-1, with 10 bases fitting TRBD1. V gave up 5 bases and J gave up 3 bases; unmatched junction bases: 7. CDR3 size: 15 residues. The V gene's germline CDR1 is MGHDK and CDR2 SYGVNS. The CDR3 DNA reads TGTGCCAGCAGTATAGGGACAGGGGCTTTCTACGAGCAGTACTTC. It codes for CASSIGTGAFYEQYF.

This clonotype was seen more than once but under ten times. V and J are TRBV12-3 or TRBV12-4 and TRBJ2-1; 7 bases are a match to TRBD2. The CDR3 spans 15 residues. Unmatched junction bases numbered 5, after V lost 6 bases and J lost 0 bases. CDR3: CASSVSGFSYNEQFF. CDR3 bases: TGTGCCAGCAGCGTTAGCGGGTTCTCCTACAATGAGCAGTTCTTC.

V usage is TRBV5-6 and J usage is TRBJ2-1; 7 bases map to TRBD1. The trim removed 4 bases at V and 7 bases at J, leaving 11 bases unmatched. In germline, CDR1 is SGHDT, CDR2 YYEEEE. The CDR3 has 15 residues. The CDR3 reads CASSRLDRLGNEQFF. The CDR3 DNA follows: TGTGCCAGCAGCCGATTGGACAGGCTGGGAAATGAGCAGTTCTTC.

This clonotype has just a few counts. This rearrangement joins TRBV10-3 to TRBJ2-1; D remains unclear. Germline assignment: CDR1 ENHRY and CDR2 SYGVKD. V lost 6 bases to trimming and J lost 8 bases, with 11 bases between them. This CDR3 spans 12 amino acids. For the CDR3, the DNA is TGTGCCATCAGGGCCACCCCCGATGAGCAGTTCTTC. This codes for CAIRATPDEQFF.

The chain links TRBV2 to TRBJ2-4; perhaps TRBD1 as D (6 bases). Trimming pared 8 bases from V and 0 bases from J, leaving 14 bases between. Germline V gene sequence: CDR1 SNHLY, CDR2 FYNNEI. The CDR3 totals 15 residues. CDR3 in amino acids: CASHMGTIAKNIQYF. The CDR3 DNA reads as TGTGCCAGCCACATGGGGACAATAGCCAAAAACATTCAGTACTTC.

The rearrangement links TRBV6-5 to TRBJ2-7, with TRBD2 identical over 8 bases. Germline V gene lookup returns CDR1 MNHEY and CDR2 SVGAGI. There are 15 residues in the CDR3. V lost 0 bases and J lost 6; bases outside the gene matches: 7. The CDR3 sequence: CASSYSPAGAVEQYF. The CDR3 bases are TGTGCCAGCAGTTACTCTCCAGCGGGAGCGGTCGAGCAGTACTTC.

The gene calls are TRBV7-2 and TRBJ1-4; D call uncertain. The CDR3 is 15 residues long. Germline CDR1 SGHTA, CDR2 FQGNSA. Trimming shortened V by 1 base and J by 7 bases, and 13 bases separated the two germline ends. The CDR3 nucleotides are TGTGCCAGCAGCTTAGGCAGGACGTTCAGTGAAAAACTGTTTTTT. Residues: CASSLGRTFSEKLFF.

The rearrangement uses TRBV3-1 and TRBJ1-1; D is undetermined. Trimming stripped 1 base from V and 7 bases from J, with 4 bases between. CDR3 length equals 11 residues. Germline CDR1 reads LGHDT; CDR2 reads YNNKEL (reference sequence). The CDR3 DNA reads TGTGCCAGCAGCCAAGTTAATGAAGCTTTCTTT. Translated: CASSQVNEAFF.

The chain employs TRBV5-1 and TRBJ2-3, with 11 bases aligning to TRBD2. Germline V gene sequence: CDR1 SGHRS, CDR2 YFSETQ. The CDR3 spans 14 residues. V dropped 1 base and J dropped 9; count of bases not matched to a gene: 4. The CDR3 DNA is TGCGCCAGCAGCTTGCAACTAGCGGGGGACACGCAGTATTTT. Its protein product is CASSLQLAGDTQYF.